This T cell receptor beta chain was found in a study of blood T cells in healthy people across ages. On the study more broadly: Template switching captured about one barcoded beta molecule per two T cells.

A second PCR of 7 to 11 cycles used a sample-barcoded 5' primer and a J-beta primer mix. Using its own MiXCR run on the 5' RACE reads, TCRdb lists one record per CDR3 protein. The sample carries 1.8 million or so distinct CDR3 sequences, approximately 39% recorded once. The V and J ends lost 4 bases and 1 base, in that order; junction bases with no gene match: 8. Germline CDR1 reads SGHDN; CDR2 reads FVKESK. There are 17 residues in the CDR3. What was sequenced was blood. The chain is built from TRBV14 and TRBJ1-3, with 9 bases lining up with TRBD1. This sequence was found in a human donor in good health. The CDR3 is CASSLGGTGLSGNTIYF. The CDR3 DNA reads as TGTGCCAGCAGCCTTGGAGGGACAGGGCTGTCTGGAAACACCATATATTTT.